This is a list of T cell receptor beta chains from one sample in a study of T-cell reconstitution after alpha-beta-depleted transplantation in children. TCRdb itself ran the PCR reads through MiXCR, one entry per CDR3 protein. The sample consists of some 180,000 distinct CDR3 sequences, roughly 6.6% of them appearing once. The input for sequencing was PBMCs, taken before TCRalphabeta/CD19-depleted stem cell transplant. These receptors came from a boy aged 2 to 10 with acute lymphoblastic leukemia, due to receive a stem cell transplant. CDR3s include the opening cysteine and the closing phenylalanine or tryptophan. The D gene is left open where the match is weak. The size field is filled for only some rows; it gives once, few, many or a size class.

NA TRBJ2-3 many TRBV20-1 CSVPTIKRSDTQYF TGCAGTGTGCCGACCATAAAGCGTTCTGATACGCAGTATTTT
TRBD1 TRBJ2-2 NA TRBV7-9 CASSSRQGSNTGELFF TGTGCCAGCAGCTCACGACAGGGGTCGAACACCGGGGAGCTGTTTTTT
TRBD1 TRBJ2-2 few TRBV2 CASLQGSNTGELFF TGTGCCAGTCTACAGGGGTCGAACACCGGGGAGCTGTTTTTT
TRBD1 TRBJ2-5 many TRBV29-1 CSVEVSTGGTQYF TGCAGCGTTGAAGTGTCGACAGGGGGGACCCAGTACTTC
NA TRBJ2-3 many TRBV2 CATPRSTDTQYF TGTGCCACCCCGAGGAGCACAGATACGCAGTATTTT
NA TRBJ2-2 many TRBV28 CASRRWQGTGELFF TGTGCCAGCAGGAGATGGCAGGGCACCGGGGAGCTGTTTTTT
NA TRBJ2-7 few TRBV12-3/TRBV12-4 CASTLGSYEQYF TGTGCCAGCACCTTGGGGTCCTACGAGCAGTACTTC
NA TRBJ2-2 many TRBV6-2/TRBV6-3 CASRGLTDTGELFF TGTGCCAGCAGAGGACTAACCGACACCGGGGAGCTGTTTTTT
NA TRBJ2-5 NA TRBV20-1 CSISRGETQYF TGCAGTATTTCGAGGGGGGAGACCCAGTACTTC
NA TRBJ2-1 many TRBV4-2 CASSQEDSAFNEQFF TGTGCCAGCAGCCAAGAGGATAGCGCGTTCAATGAGCAGTTCTTC
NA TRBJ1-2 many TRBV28 CASSLPSVAVGGYGYTF TGTGCCAGCAGTTTACCCAGTGTTGCGGTTGGAGGCTATGGCTACACCTTC
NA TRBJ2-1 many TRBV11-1 CASSPPGAAYNEQFF TGTGCCAGCAGCCCGCCCGGGGCAGCCTACAATGAGCAGTTCTTC
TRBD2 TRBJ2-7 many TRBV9 CASTTSGITDSYEQYF TGTGCCAGCACGACTAGCGGGATTACCGACTCCTACGAGCAGTACTTC
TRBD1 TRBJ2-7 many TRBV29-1 CSLRQGPSYEQYF TGCAGCTTACGACAGGGGCCCTCCTACGAGCAGTACTTC
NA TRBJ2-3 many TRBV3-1 CASSQQGSAADTQYF TGTGCCAGCAGCCAACAGGGATCTGCGGCAGATACGCAGTATTTT
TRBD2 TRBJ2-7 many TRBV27 CASSPLGGDYEQYF TGTGCCAGCAGCCCCCTCGGGGGGGACTACGAGCAGTACTTC
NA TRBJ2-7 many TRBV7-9 CASSSSQGYPYEQYF TGTGCCAGCAGCTCCTCCCAGGGTTACCCCTACGAGCAGTACTTC